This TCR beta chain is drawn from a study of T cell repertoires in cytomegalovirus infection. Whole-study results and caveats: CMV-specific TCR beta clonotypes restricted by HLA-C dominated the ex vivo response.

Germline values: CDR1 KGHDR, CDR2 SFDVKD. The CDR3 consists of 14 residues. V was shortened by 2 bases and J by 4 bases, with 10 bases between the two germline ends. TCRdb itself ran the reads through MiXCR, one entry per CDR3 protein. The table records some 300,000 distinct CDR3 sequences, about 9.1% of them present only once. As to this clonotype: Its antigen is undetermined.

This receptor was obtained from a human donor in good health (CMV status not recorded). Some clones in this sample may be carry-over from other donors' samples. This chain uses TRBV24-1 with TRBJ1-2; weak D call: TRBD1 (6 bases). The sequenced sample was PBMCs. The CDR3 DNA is TGTGCCACCAGTGATTGGACAGCCTCCTATGGCTACACCTTC. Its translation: CATSDWTASYGYTF.